A single sample gave rise to the 8 T cell receptor beta chains below, sequenced in a study of siplizumab effects on memory and regulatory T cells (dated by TCRdb to about 2019). Receptor libraries were prepared by the immunoSEQ multiplex PCR assay. TCRdb mirrors the immuneACCESS table, restricted to in-frame sequences. Some clones are absent from its copies; in checked studies, under half trace to an unresolved V gene, and the reason for the others is unknown. For this sample the table gives more than 85,000 clones, of which around 89% were detected only once. About 16% of the sample goes to the ten largest clones. The source material was CD4+ T cells sorted from blood. The receptors come from a human donor in good health.

In DNA form, the CDR3 reads TGTGCCAGCAGTTACCAGAGATCCGGCTACACCTTC. Amino acids: CASSYQRSGYTF. V and J are TRBV6-6 and TRBJ1-2; D is unclear. CDR1 is MNHNY and CDR2 is SVGAGI in the germline V gene (reference sequence). V shed 2 bases and J shed 8 bases, with 9 bases lying between them. This CDR3 has 12 residues.

The chain joins TRBV15 to TRBJ2-5, with D possibly TRBD2 on 7 matching bases. The CDR3 spans 15 residues. Germline CDR1 is LNHNV and CDR2 is YYDKDF (reference sequence). V was pared by 7 bases and J by 1 base, with 16 bases between. The CDR3 DNA sequence: TGTGCCACCACAACGAGGGGGGGCGGCCAAGAGACCCAGTACTTC. Amino acids: CATTTRGGGQETQYF.

The rearrangement links TRBV7-3 to TRBJ1-2; 12 bases agree with TRBD1. Germline-derived CDR1 and CDR2 are SGHTA and FQGTGA. Trimming took 5 bases from V and 8 from J; bases not matched to a gene: 12. This CDR3 has 16 residues. Here the CDR3 DNA reads TGTGCCAGCAGCCCCAACCCGGGACAGGGGGCAAACGGCTACACCTTC. Translation: CASSPNPGQGANGYTF.

The chain carries TRBV7-2 and TRBJ1-3, with D unclear. CDR3 length: 16 amino acids. CDR1 and CDR2 (germline): SGHTA, FQGNSA. With 0 bases removed from V and 0 bases from J, the gap between germline ends came to 9 bases. The CDR3 DNA is TGTGCCAGCAGCTTAGCGGCCAGCTACTCTGGAAACACCATATATTTT. Its translation is CASSLAASYSGNTIYF. Using reference TRBV7-2 and TRBJ1-3 for the parts outside the CDR3, the full variable domain is GAGVSQSPSNKVTEKGKDVELRCDPISGHTALYWYRQSLGQGLEFLIYFQGNSAPDKSGLPSDRFSAERTGGSVSTLTIQRTQQEDSAVYLCASSLAASYSGNTIYFGEGSWLTVV.

The chain joins TRBV5-4 to TRBJ2-3, with TRBD2 identical over 10 bases. The germline gives CDR1 SGHNT, CDR2 YYREEE (reference sequence). CDR3 size: 14 residues. Trimming at V came to 3 bases and at J to 5 bases, leaving 3 bases not matched to a gene. CDR3 DNA: TGTGCCAGCAGCTCCAGGACTAGCGGAGATACGCAGTATTTT. Translation gives CASSSRTSGDTQYF.

This rearrangement joins TRBV9 to TRBJ2-4, with 9 bases matching TRBD1. CDR1 is SGDLS and CDR2 is YYNGEE in the germline V gene. After removal of 3 bases from V and 3 bases from J, the junction contained 7 bases not matched to a gene. The CDR3 is 16 residues long. The DNA for the CDR3 is TGTGCCAGCAGCGAGGGGACAGGGTCGGGCAAAAACATTCAGTACTTC. As protein: CASSEGTGSGKNIQYF.

The chain is built from TRBV5-4 and TRBJ2-1; possibly TRBD1 for D (6 bases). Germline CDR1 SGHNT, CDR2 YYREEE (reference sequence). The ends were cut back, 2 bases at V and 2 bases at J, with 14 bases in the middle. The CDR3 extends over 16 amino acids. CDR3 in amino acids: CASSLQGTPTYNEQFF. The DNA of the CDR3 is TGTGCCAGCAGCTTACAGGGCACACCAACCTACAATGAGCAGTTCTTC.

This chain joins TRBV7-3 and TRBJ2-3; the D gene is possibly TRBD2 (6 bases). The CDR3 runs 12 residues. Trimming stripped 0 bases from V and 10 bases from J, with 8 bases between. Germline V lookup: CDR1 SGHTA, CDR2 FQGTGA. The CDR3 loop reads CASSLTGGAQYF. CDR3 nucleotide sequence: TGTGCCAGCAGCTTAACCGGGGGAGCGCAGTATTTT.